This is a list of T cell receptor beta chains from one sample in a study of technical replicates of blood from a few donors. Clones were read by immunoSEQ multiplex PCR, and TCRdb kept only the in-frame ones, dropping some. The repertoire consists of about 93,000 clones, with roughly 96% occurring once and the leading ten covering more than 0.2%. The sample comprised T cells isolated from PBMCs. These receptors were obtained from a human donor in good health. Each CDR3 is given with its conserved first and last residue. The D gene is left open where the match is weak. Expanded clones get a size class; other rows say once, few or many, or leave the size out.

v_gene: TRBV27
d_gene: NA
len: 12
j_gene: TRBJ1-1
abundance: NA
CDR3nt: TGTGCCAGCAGTTTCTCTCCGGGGGAAACTTTCTTT
CDR3aa: CASSFSPGETFF

v_gene: TRBV18
d_gene: NA
len: 13
j_gene: TRBJ2-1
abundance: NA
CDR3nt: TGTGCCAGCTCACCACGCGGAGACAATGAGCAGTTCTTC
CDR3aa: CASSPRGDNEQFF

v_gene: TRBV19
d_gene: TRBD1
len: 14
j_gene: TRBJ1-4
abundance: NA
CDR3nt: TGTGCCAGTAGCCTGACAGGGAACAATGAAAAACTGTTTTTT
CDR3aa: CASSLTGNNEKLFF

v_gene: TRBV5-1
d_gene: TRBD2
len: 16
j_gene: TRBJ2-1
abundance: NA
CDR3nt: TGCGCCAGCAGCCCCCCGACTAGCGGGGGTCCCCATGAGCAGTTCTTC
CDR3aa: CASSPPTSGGPHEQFF

v_gene: TRBV4-2
d_gene: TRBD1
len: 16
j_gene: TRBJ2-1
abundance: NA
CDR3nt: TGTGCCAGCAGCCTTCACAGGGGGAGCTCCTACAATGAGCAGTTCTTC
CDR3aa: CASSLHRGSSYNEQFF

v_gene: TRBV6-5
d_gene: NA
len: 13
j_gene: TRBJ2-1
abundance: NA
CDR3nt: TGTGCCAGCAGTTCGGGGTTGCACAATGAGCAGTTCTTC
CDR3aa: CASSSGLHNEQFF

v_gene: TRBV6-1
d_gene: TRBD1
len: 15
j_gene: TRBJ2-2
abundance: NA
CDR3nt: TGTGCCAGCAGGAGCCGGGACAGCAACACCGGGGAGCTGTTTTTT
CDR3aa: CASRSRDSNTGELFF

v_gene: TRBV9
d_gene: NA
len: 16
j_gene: TRBJ1-5
abundance: once
CDR3nt: TGTGCCAGCAGCGTAGGTTCGACTATTAGCAATCAGCCCCAGCATTTT
CDR3aa: CASSVGSTISNQPQHF

v_gene: TRBV7-6
d_gene: NA
len: 17
j_gene: TRBJ2-7
abundance: NA
CDR3nt: TGTGCCAGCAGCTTATCCCTATCCTCAGGGCTTAACTACGAGCAGTACTTC
CDR3aa: CASSLSLSSGLNYEQYF

v_gene: TRBV5-6
d_gene: NA
len: 13
j_gene: TRBJ2-5
abundance: once
CDR3nt: TGTGCCAGCAGCATAACAGGTCAAGAGACCCAGTACTTC
CDR3aa: CASSITGQETQYF

v_gene: TRBV28
d_gene: NA
len: 14
j_gene: TRBJ2-7
abundance: once
CDR3nt: TGTGCCAGCAGTTTTTCAGGGGTCGCCTACGAGCAGTACTTC
CDR3aa: CASSFSGVAYEQYF

v_gene: TRBV7-6
d_gene: NA
len: 15
j_gene: TRBJ1-2
abundance: once
CDR3nt: TGTGCCAGCAGCCTTGTCTCCGGAGGGAACTATGGCTACACCTTC
CDR3aa: CASSLVSGGNYGYTF

v_gene: TRBV11-2
d_gene: NA
len: 15
j_gene: TRBJ1-2
abundance: NA
CDR3nt: TGTGCCAGCAGCTCACCTAGGGAGGGGGTCTATGGCTACACCTTC
CDR3aa: CASSSPREGVYGYTF

v_gene: TRBV2
d_gene: TRBD1
len: 15
j_gene: TRBJ2-5
abundance: NA
CDR3nt: TGTGCCAGCAGAAGCCAAGGGGGCTACCAAGAGACCCAGTACTTC
CDR3aa: CASRSQGGYQETQYF

v_gene: TRBV7-8
d_gene: TRBD2
len: 12
j_gene: TRBJ2-7
abundance: NA
CDR3nt: TGTGCCTGCGGGCGGGAGCTCTACGAGCAGTACTTC
CDR3aa: CACGRELYEQYF

v_gene: TRBV4-1
d_gene: TRBD1
len: 15
j_gene: TRBJ2-7
abundance: NA
CDR3nt: TGCGCCAGCAGCCGAGTACAGGGGGAAGCCTACGAGCAGTACTTC
CDR3aa: CASSRVQGEAYEQYF

v_gene: TRBV5-4
d_gene: TRBD1
len: 15
j_gene: TRBJ2-1
abundance: NA
CDR3nt: TGTGCCAGCAGCCCTAGGACAGGACTTGGCAATGAGCAGTTCTTC
CDR3aa: CASSPRTGLGNEQFF

v_gene: TRBV10-3
d_gene: NA
len: 13
j_gene: TRBJ1-1
abundance: NA
CDR3nt: TGTGCCATCAGTGAGCAGGGGAACACTGAAGCTTTCTTT
CDR3aa: CAISEQGNTEAFF

v_gene: TRBV27
d_gene: NA
len: 16
j_gene: TRBJ1-6
abundance: NA
CDR3nt: TGTGCCAGCAGTTTTAGTGGCAGGGTGATTGCTTCACCCCTCCACTTT
CDR3aa: CASSFSGRVIASPLHF

v_gene: TRBV28
d_gene: NA
len: 13
j_gene: TRBJ2-2
abundance: once
CDR3nt: TGTGCCAGCCGTGGGAGTAACACCGGGGAGCTGTTTTTT
CDR3aa: CASRGSNTGELFF

v_gene: TRBV5-1
d_gene: NA
len: 15
j_gene: TRBJ2-1
abundance: NA
CDR3nt: TGCGCCAGCAGCTTAGCAGGTAGCTCCTACAATGAGCAGTTCTTC
CDR3aa: CASSLAGSSYNEQFF

v_gene: TRBV28
d_gene: NA
len: 15
j_gene: TRBJ2-1
abundance: NA
CDR3nt: TGTGCCAGCAGTTTAGGGGCGGGAAGGTACAATGAGCAGTTCTTC
CDR3aa: CASSLGAGRYNEQFF

v_gene: TRBV27
d_gene: TRBD2
len: 13
j_gene: TRBJ2-5
abundance: NA
CDR3nt: TGTGCCAGCAGTTTTGGGGGGGGAGAGACCCAGTACTTC
CDR3aa: CASSFGGGETQYF

v_gene: TRBV2
d_gene: TRBD1
len: 16
j_gene: TRBJ1-2
abundance: NA
CDR3nt: TGTGCCAGCAGAAGGGACAGGGGGGCCGCTAACTATGGCTACACCTTC
CDR3aa: CASRRDRGAANYGYTF

v_gene: TRBV28
d_gene: TRBD1
len: 15
j_gene: TRBJ2-3
abundance: NA
CDR3nt: TGTGCCAGCAGTCGGACAGGGGTGGGCTCAGATACGCAGTATTTT
CDR3aa: CASSRTGVGSDTQYF

v_gene: TRBV4-1
d_gene: NA
len: 14
j_gene: TRBJ1-1
abundance: once
CDR3nt: TGCGCCAGCAGCCCTAAAACGAGGGAAGGTGAAGCTTTCTTT
CDR3aa: CASSPKTREGEAFF

v_gene: TRBV7-2
d_gene: NA
len: 11
j_gene: TRBJ2-5
abundance: NA
CDR3nt: TGTGCCAGCACTCGGGTAGGGACCCAGTACTTC
CDR3aa: CASTRVGTQYF

v_gene: TRBV30
d_gene: NA
len: 11
j_gene: TRBJ2-7
abundance: NA
CDR3nt: TGTGCCTTTCTCGAGGGCAGTGAGCAGTACTTC
CDR3aa: CAFLEGSEQYF

v_gene: TRBV12-5
d_gene: TRBD1
len: 13
j_gene: TRBJ1-1
abundance: NA
CDR3nt: TGTGCTAGTGGTTTGGGGGACAGTCGGGAACCTTTCTTT
CDR3aa: CASGLGDSREPFF

v_gene: TRBV9
d_gene: NA
len: 13
j_gene: TRBJ1-2
abundance: NA
CDR3nt: TGTGCCAGCAGCGTCGACGGGTACTATGGCTACACCTTC
CDR3aa: CASSVDGYYGYTF

v_gene: TRBV11-2
d_gene: TRBD1
len: 15
j_gene: TRBJ1-5
abundance: once
CDR3nt: TGTGCCAGCAGCTTAGGGGGACAGGGTAATCAGCCCCAGCATTTT
CDR3aa: CASSLGGQGNQPQHF

v_gene: TRBV6-6
d_gene: TRBD1
len: 15
j_gene: TRBJ2-2
abundance: NA
CDR3nt: TGTGCCAGCAGTTACGGACAGGGGAACACCGGGGAGCTGTTTTTT
CDR3aa: CASSYGQGNTGELFF

v_gene: TRBV5-1
d_gene: TRBD1
len: 15
j_gene: TRBJ1-2
abundance: NA
CDR3nt: TGCGCCAGCAGCTTGGCGGGGACAGGGGGCGATGGCTACACCTTC
CDR3aa: CASSLAGTGGDGYTF

v_gene: TRBV7-3
d_gene: NA
len: 12
j_gene: TRBJ1-6
abundance: NA
CDR3nt: TGTGCCAGCAGCTTCGACACACCGCTAATTCAGTTT
CDR3aa: CASSFDTPLIQF

v_gene: TRBV4-2
d_gene: NA
len: 15
j_gene: TRBJ2-1
abundance: NA
CDR3nt: TGTGCCAGCAGCCAAGAGCCGGGCTCCTACAATGAGCAGTTCTTC
CDR3aa: CASSQEPGSYNEQFF

v_gene: TRBV19
d_gene: NA
len: 11
j_gene: TRBJ2-1
abundance: NA
CDR3nt: TGTGCCAGTCAGTCAGGGTTTATGCAGTTCTTC
CDR3aa: CASQSGFMQFF

v_gene: TRBV5-1
d_gene: NA
len: 14
j_gene: TRBJ2-5
abundance: NA
CDR3nt: TGCGCCAGCGGAGGGGGACAGCCACAAGAGACCCAGTACTTC
CDR3aa: CASGGGQPQETQYF

v_gene: TRBV5-5
d_gene: TRBD1
len: 18
j_gene: TRBJ1-2
abundance: NA
CDR3nt: TGTGCCAGCAGCTTAACCACCTGGACAGGGCCAACTAACTATGGCTACACCTTC
CDR3aa: CASSLTTWTGPTNYGYTF

v_gene: TRBV14
d_gene: NA
len: 16
j_gene: TRBJ2-5
abundance: NA
CDR3nt: TGTGCCAGCAGCCCCGTCCCCTCCAGGACTCAAGAGACCCAGTACTTC
CDR3aa: CASSPVPSRTQETQYF

v_gene: TRBV5-1
d_gene: TRBD1
len: 20
j_gene: TRBJ2-6
abundance: once
CDR3nt: TGCGCCAGCAGCGAACGACAGGGGCATCGAGAACTCTCTGGGGCCAACGTCCTGACTTTC
CDR3aa: CASSERQGHRELSGANVLTF